The 27 T cell receptor beta chains below come from one sample, sequenced in a study of shared clonotypes between healthy human individuals. Only in-frame clones appear in the TCRdb table, and some are missing; sequencing was by immunoSEQ multiplex PCR. This table holds 2 million to 2.5 million clones, over 85% found once. Sequences were obtained from naive CD4+ T cells from PBMCs. As to subset: CD45RA+ positively selected. The source is a man aged 18 to 30 in good health. Some clones in this sample may be carry-over from other donors' samples.

The J gene is TRBJ1-5, the V gene TRBV30; the D gene is possibly TRBD1 (5 bases). The germline V gene has CDR1 GTSNPN and CDR2 SVGIG (reference sequence). The CDR3 contains 13 residues. With 2 bases removed from V and 4 bases from J, the gap between germline ends came to 9 bases. The CDR3 DNA reads as TGTGCCTGGAGTCAACAGGATAATCAGCCCCAGCATTTT. It encodes CAWSQQDNQPQHF.

The chain joins TRBV6-4 to TRBJ2-7; no firm D call. Deletions cut 6 bases from V and 6 bases from J, with 21 bases between. Per the germline V gene, CDR1 is MRHNA and CDR2 is SNTAGT. This CDR3 spans 15 amino acids. The CDR3 loop reads CASSPDWAAESEQYF. The DNA for the CDR3 is TGTGCCAGCAGCCCCGACTGGGCCGCAGAGAGCGAGCAGTACTTC.

On this clone itself: Other nucleotide sequences in the sample specify the same CDR3. The J gene is TRBJ2-7, the V gene TRBV5-1; 10 bases are a match to TRBD1. This CDR3 is 15 amino acids long. With V trimmed by 3 bases and J by 2 bases, 5 bases remained unmatched. Germline V gives CDR1 SGHRS, CDR2 YFSETQ. The CDR3 loop reads CASSWGGQGAYEQYF. The CDR3 region has the DNA TGCGCCAGCAGCTGGGGAGGACAGGGGGCCTACGAGCAGTACTTC. The variable domain in full, completed from reference TRBV5-1 and TRBJ2-7, reads KAGVTQTPRYLIKTRGQQVTLSCSPISGHRSVSWYQQTPGQGLQFLFEYFSETQRNKGNFPGRFSGRQFSNSRSEMNVSTLELGDSALYLCASSWGGQGAYEQYFGPGTRLTVT.

The chain couples TRBV5-1 to TRBJ2-1; 7 bases match TRBD2. V trimming: 2 bases; J trimming: 9 bases; junction bases outside the gene matches: 20. Germline V gene data show CDR1 as SGHRS and CDR2 as YFSETQ. The CDR3 covers 18 residues. CDR3 loop: CASSFRGASGPPGLEQFF. DNA for the CDR3: TGCGCCAGCAGCTTTAGAGGGGCTAGCGGTCCTCCAGGGCTTGAGCAGTTCTTC.

This chain uses TRBV30 with TRBJ1-5; no firm D call. The CDR3 is 14 residues long. Germline-derived CDR1 and CDR2 are GTSNPN and SVGIG (reference sequence). Between the trimmed V and J ends, which lost 3 bases and 0 bases, there was a span of 9 bases. The DNA of the CDR3 is TGTGCCTGGAGCCTTGGGAGTAGCAATCAGCCCCAGCATTTT. Translated, it gives CAWSLGSSNQPQHF. The variable domain in full, completed from reference TRBV30 and TRBJ1-5, reads SQTIHQWPATLVQPVGSPLSLECTVEGTSNPNLYWYRQAAGRGLQLLFYSVGIGQISSEVPQNLSASRPQDRQFILSSKKLLLSDSGFYLCAWSLGSSNQPQHFGDGTRLSIL.

Comments on this clone: The sample carries other DNA sequences with the same CDR3. The J gene is TRBJ1-5, the V gene TRBV19, with no clear D. The length of the CDR3 is 13 residues. Trimming shortened V by 6 bases and J by 0 bases, and 6 bases separated the two germline ends. The germline V gene has CDR1 LNHDA and CDR2 SQIVND (reference sequence). CDR3 in amino acids: CASSKVSNQPQHF. For the CDR3, the DNA is TGTGCCAGTAGCAAGGTTAGCAATCAGCCCCAGCATTTT.

The genes are TRBV25-1 and TRBJ1-2; 12 bases are a match to TRBD1. CDR1 and CDR2 (germline): MGHDK, SYGVNS. This CDR3 contains 16 residues. Trimming removed 8 bases from V and 7 bases from J; junction bases left unmatched: 14. The CDR3 loop reads CASEPHRDRGRGGYTF. CDR3 nucleotide sequence: TGTGCCAGCGAGCCCCACCGGGACAGGGGGCGCGGTGGCTACACCTTC.

V usage is TRBV28 and J usage is TRBJ2-2, with D perhaps assigned TRBD1 or TRBD2 (5 bases each). The CDR3 is made up of 16 amino acids. The ends were cut back, 7 bases at V and 0 bases at J, with 15 bases in the middle. The germline V gene has CDR1 MDHEN and CDR2 SYDVKM. As DNA, the CDR3 is TGTGCCAGCACTCGGGGCGGCGCCGCGAACACCGGGGAGCTGTTTTTT. It codes for CASTRGGAANTGELFF.

J is TRBJ2-3 and V is TRBV18; 9 bases align to TRBD1. CDR3 length: 15 amino acids. Germline loops: CDR1 KGHSH, CDR2 LQKENI. Losses at the gene ends were 6 bases for V and 0 bases for J; bases not matched to a gene: 4. Here the CDR3 DNA reads TGTGCCAGCTCCCGAGGACAGGGGAGCACAGATACGCAGTATTTT. It yields the protein CASSRGQGSTDTQYF.

This sequence joins TRBV27 and TRBJ1-1; the D is unclear. The V and J ends lost 5 bases and 3 bases respectively, with 10 bases between them. This CDR3 contains 13 residues. Germline V gives CDR1 MNHEY, CDR2 SMNVEV (reference sequence). CDR3 residues: CASSLNGDTEAFF. The CDR3, as DNA: TGTGCCAGCAGTCTTAATGGGGACACTGAAGCTTTCTTT.

The chain carries TRBV19 and TRBJ2-1, with TRBD2 identical over 9 bases. V was clipped by 5 bases and J by 3 bases; unmatched bases: 5. The CDR3 is 15 residues long. CDR1 is LNHDA and CDR2 is SQIVND in the germline V gene (reference sequence). The CDR3 coding sequence is TGTGCCAGTAGTGATAGCGGGAGTAACTACAATGAGCAGTTCTTC. Protein: CASSDSGSNYNEQFF.

The chain links TRBV28 to TRBJ2-4; no reliable D call. The CDR3 runs 14 residues. Germline V CDR1 and CDR2: MDHEN, SYDVKM. Between the trimmed V and J ends, which lost 3 bases and 0 bases, there was a span of 6 bases. The CDR3 loop reads CASSLARAKNIQYF. Written as DNA, the CDR3 is TGTGCCAGCAGTTTGGCGAGAGCCAAAAACATTCAGTACTTC.

Notes on this clone: Other DNA sequences in the sample encode the same CDR3. The V gene is TRBV5-1, the J gene TRBJ2-5, with TRBD2 identical over 11 bases. The CDR3 length is 15 residues. Germline-derived CDR1 and CDR2 are SGHRS and YFSETQ. V trimming: 3 bases; J trimming: 5 bases; junction bases outside the gene matches: 6. Here the CDR3 DNA reads TGCGCCAGCAGCTCCTTAGCGGGAGGGCCTGAGACCCAGTACTTC. The encoded protein is CASSSLAGGPETQYF.

This chain uses TRBV6-5 with TRBJ2-7; 8 bases match TRBD1. This CDR3 comprises 14 residues. J lost 6 bases, V lost 6 bases, and 10 bases had no gene match. Germline-derived CDR1 and CDR2 are MNHEY and SVGAGI. CDR3 sequence (DNA): TGTGCCAGCAGACGGGGACAGGCCCACTTCGAGCAGTACTTC. Protein product: CASRRGQAHFEQYF.

This clone came up once. The rearrangement joins TRBV28 to TRBJ1-2; D is unclear. This CDR3 is built from 12 residues. CDR1 and CDR2 from the germline V gene are MDHEN and SYDVKM. Trimming took off 8 bases at V and 1 base at J, with 8 bases between the two ends. For the CDR3, the DNA is TGTGCCAGCGGAGGGAATAACTATGGCTACACCTTC. Translated, it gives CASGGNNYGYTF.

The chain couples TRBV6-1 to TRBJ2-7; 8 bases match TRBD1. The CDR3 is 13 residues long. After removal of 8 bases from V and 4 bases from J, the junction contained 7 bases not matched to a gene. Germline lookup yields CDR1 MNHNS and CDR2 SASEGT. This CDR3 reads CASRRGQGYEQYF. The CDR3 nucleotides are TGTGCCAGCCGCAGGGGGCAGGGGTACGAGCAGTACTTC.

The V call is TRBV7-6, the J call TRBJ2-3, with 7 bases fitting TRBD2. This CDR3 spans 16 amino acids. The trim removed 5 bases at V and 5 bases at J, leaving 13 bases unmatched. The V gene's germline CDR1 is SGHVS and CDR2 FNYEAQ. CDR3 sequence reads: CASSPFPGRAEDTQYF. The CDR3 coding sequence is TGTGCCAGCAGCCCTTTCCCGGGGAGGGCAGAAGATACGCAGTATTTT.

This clone showed up just once. This chain links TRBV9 with TRBJ2-7; possible D gene TRBD2, 5 bases. The CDR3 totals 14 residues. Trimming pared 3 bases from V and 7 bases from J, leaving 17 bases between. In germline, CDR1 is SGDLS, CDR2 YYNGEE. DNA of the CDR3: TGTGCCAGCAGCGCAGGACTCGCCGACGGAGAGCAGTACTTC. Amino acids: CASSAGLADGEQYF.

CDR3 sequence reads: CATKGTGGAVEQYF. In DNA form, the CDR3 reads TGCGCCACCAAGGGTACGGGAGGTGCGGTCGAGCAGTACTTC. The rearrangement joins TRBV10-2 to TRBJ2-7; 7 bases map to TRBD2. The germline CDR1 and CDR2 sequences are WSHSY and SAAADI. This CDR3 has 14 amino acids. J gave up 6 bases and V 10 bases, and 15 bases lay outside the gene matches.

The CDR3 loop is CATSREQATYNSPLHF. Here the CDR3 DNA reads TGTGCCACCAGCAGGGAACAGGCGACCTATAATTCACCCCTCCACTTT. V and J are TRBV15 and TRBJ1-6, with a possible D match to TRBD1 (5 bases). The CDR3 covers 16 residues. With 3 bases removed from V and 2 bases from J, the gap between germline ends came to 11 bases. The V gene's germline CDR1 is LNHNV and CDR2 YYDKDF (reference sequence).

With regard to this clone: This sample includes further DNA sequences coding for the same CDR3. V is TRBV5-1 and J is TRBJ1-5; D is unclear. CDR1 and CDR2 (germline): SGHRS, YFSETQ. The CDR3 spans 15 residues. V dropped 2 bases and J dropped 0 bases, with 9 bases sitting between them. CDR3 nucleotide sequence: TGCGCCAGCAGCTTAGAAGGAGTTAGCAATCAGCCCCAGCATTTT. Amino acid sequence: CASSLEGVSNQPQHF.

V usage is TRBV15 and J usage is TRBJ2-2; D is possibly TRBD2 (6 bases). The CDR3 extends over 14 amino acids. Germline lookup yields CDR1 LNHNV and CDR2 YYDKDF (reference sequence). The germline V and J ends were trimmed by 5 bases and 4 bases, with 11 bases remaining between them. DNA for the CDR3: TGTGCCACCAGCGGACCGGGAGCCACCGGGGAGCTGTTTTTT. It encodes CATSGPGATGELFF.

This chain connects TRBV13 to TRBJ1-1, with a possible D match to TRBD1 (5 bases). CDR1 PRHDT and CDR2 FYEKMQ come from the germline V gene (reference sequence). Trimming left V 5 bases short and J 1 base short, with 14 bases between. The CDR3 runs to 15 residues. The CDR3 nucleotides read TGTGCCAGCAGCGGGACGGGACGGAGGAACACTGAAGCTTTCTTT. Translated: CASSGTGRRNTEAFF.

This chain links TRBV11-1 with TRBJ2-2; D gene uncertain. The length of the CDR3 is 14 residues. Germline V gene sequence: CDR1 SGHAT, CDR2 FQDESV (reference sequence). The germline V and J ends were trimmed by 5 bases and 11 bases, with 18 bases remaining between them. CDR3 coding DNA: TGTGCCAGCAGCCCCAGATTGAACGGTGACGAGCTGTTTTTT. This codes for CASSPRLNGDELFF.

V usage is TRBV5-1 and J usage is TRBJ2-5, with TRBD1 identical over 7 bases. Losses at the gene ends were 4 bases for V and 1 base for J; bases not matched to a gene: 10. The CDR3 spans 16 residues. The V gene's germline CDR1 is SGHRS and CDR2 YFSETQ. The CDR3 DNA is TGCGCCAGCAGCCTACAGGGGTTGGGTGTCCAAGAGACCCAGTACTTC. Its translation is CASSLQGLGVQETQYF.

V and J are TRBV14 and TRBJ2-2, with 7 nucleotides matching TRBD1. The CDR3 extends over 15 amino acids. Germline V gene data show CDR1 as SGHDN and CDR2 as FVKESK. V lost 4 bases and J lost 4; bases outside the gene matches: 6. This CDR3 reads CASSPDRAGTGELFF. CDR3 in DNA: TGTGCCAGCAGCCCAGACAGGGCCGGCACCGGGGAGCTGTTTTTT. The full variable domain, completed using reference TRBV14 and TRBJ2-2, is EAGVTQFPSHSVIEKGQTVTLRCDPISGHDNLYWYRRVMGKEIKFLLHFVKESKQDESGMPNNRFLAERTGGTYSTLKVQPAELEDSGVYFCASSPDRAGTGELFFGEGSRLTVL.

Comments on this clone: A read error may account for a junction end that differs from germline. This chain connects TRBV7-3 to TRBJ1-1; a weak D match, TRBD1 (5 bases). CDR1 is SGHTA, CDR2 FQGTGA, per germline. CDR3 size: 13 residues. The CDR3 sequence is CASSSRGGTGAFF. The CDR3 nucleotides read TGTGCCAGCAGCTCCCGGGGGGGAACTGGAGCTTTCTTT.